This TCR beta chain was recorded in a study of CD8+ T cells in alopecia areata. Study as a whole: The study gave tofacitinib for 6 to 18 months, then 6 months off drug.

Germline V CDR1 and CDR2: MDHEN, SYDVKM. The ends lost 7 bases at V and 3 bases at J; junction bases unmatched: 5. This CDR3 is 13 amino acids long. In each case, RNA was isolated and then reverse transcribed into cDNA as the sequencing template. Repertoires were generated with immunoSEQ multiplex PCR, while TCRdb's copy carries only in-frame clones and drops some. Among about 97,000 clones, 41% were seen once, and the ten largest hold 1% to 1.5%. Findings and limits, study-wide: In patients, TCRs were shared less clearly than in mice, and HLA may possibly be involved. Normal skin contains resident alphabeta T cells, and these are also sequenced in scalp samples.

Lesional scalp punch biopsies and peripheral blood came from alopecia areata patients. Points on this clone: No antigen is known for it.

The gene calls are TRBV28 and TRBJ2-7, with 8 bases aligning to TRBD2. Specimen: CD4+ T cells sorted from blood. This TCR was sampled from a human donor with alopecia areata. In nucleotides, the CDR3 is TGTGCCAGCACCCCAGCGGGAGTCTACGAGCAGTACTTC. This translates into CASTPAGVYEQYF.